The next 25 T cell receptor beta chains were all read from a single sample in a study of OX40 agonist ivuxolimab in advanced cancers. This table comes from immunoSEQ multiplex PCR, and its TCRdb copy is limited to in-frame clones, with some not included. The sample holds about 58,000 clones; over 80% are singletons and the top ten take around 3.3%. The material sequenced was CD4+ or CD8+ T cells sorted from blood, taken in a trial of the OX40 agonist ivuxolimab. These receptors were obtained from an adult with an advanced solid tumor such as melanoma, head and neck, liver or kidney cancer.

The V and J genes are TRBV6-1 and TRBJ1-1; 7 bases match TRBD1. This CDR3 is built from 15 residues. Germline CDR1 and CDR2: MNHNS and SASEGT. Losses at the gene ends were 2 bases for V and 1 base for J; bases not matched to a gene: 4. The CDR3 sequence is CASSESSGGNTEAFF. DNA for the CDR3: TGTGCCAGCAGTGAAAGCTCAGGGGGGAACACTGAAGCTTTCTTT.

In this sample, this clone turned up once. The chain links TRBV19 to TRBJ1-5; D possibly corresponds to TRBD1 (5 bases). Trimming took off 3 bases at V and 4 bases at J, with 13 bases between the two ends. Germline-derived CDR1 and CDR2 are LNHDA and SQIVND (reference sequence). The CDR3 sequence is 15 residues long. CDR3 in amino acids: CASSMGQVKNQPQHF. CDR3 DNA sequence: TGTGCCAGTAGTATGGGGCAGGTCAAAAATCAGCCCCAGCATTTT.

V and J are TRBV28 and TRBJ2-1; the D is unclear. The CDR3 runs 13 residues. V lost 8 bases, J lost 0 bases, and 8 bases lay in between. Germline V gives CDR1 MDHEN, CDR2 SYDVKM. DNA for the CDR3: TGTGCCAGCCAGTTACGCTCCTACAATGAGCAGTTCTTC. The encoded protein is CASQLRSYNEQFF.

This chain connects TRBV7-2 to TRBJ2-5; 13 nucleotides line up with TRBD2. Germline-derived CDR1 and CDR2 are SGHTA and FQGNSA. The CDR3 is 16 amino acids. V trimming: 6 bases; J trimming: 5 bases; junction bases outside the gene matches: 9. CDR3 DNA: TGTGCCAGCAGGTCTACTAGCGGGGGGGCCTGGGAGACCCAGTACTTC. It encodes CASRSTSGGAWETQYF.

Only a few counts were recorded for this clone. This chain joins TRBV4-3 and TRBJ1-6, with 7 nucleotides matching TRBD1. CDR1 is LGHNA, CDR2 YSLEER, per germline. The CDR3 sequence is 15 residues long. J gave up 10 bases and V 0 bases, and 6 bases lay outside the gene matches. The CDR3 is CASSQEVRQGSPLHF. The DNA of the CDR3 is TGCGCCAGCAGCCAAGAAGTCCGACAGGGATCACCCCTCCACTTT.

V and J are TRBV5-1 and TRBJ1-4; D remains unclear. V shed 0 bases and J shed 7 bases, with 13 bases lying between them. Germline V gene sequence: CDR1 SGHRS, CDR2 YFSETQ. CDR3 length: 15 amino acids. The CDR3 loop is CASSLVGNRAEKLFF. The CDR3 coding sequence is TGCGCCAGCAGCTTGGTTGGGAATCGGGCTGAAAAACTGTTTTTT.

This clone came up once. This chain links TRBV7-8 with TRBJ2-1; unclear D gene. The CDR3 loop spans 14 amino acids. The germline V gene encodes CDR1 SGHVS and CDR2 FQNEAQ. V lost 6 bases, J lost 8 bases, and 17 bases lay in between. The CDR3 sequence: CASREDPRGDEQFF. CDR3 in DNA: TGTGCCAGCAGAGAGGACCCCCGCGGCGATGAGCAGTTCTTC. Full variable domain (rest looked up from reference TRBV7-8 and TRBJ2-1): GAGVSQSPRYKVAKRGQDVALRCDPISGHVSLFWYQQALGQGPEFLTYFQNEAQLDKSGLPSDRFFAERPEGSVSTLKIQRTQQEDSAVYLCASREDPRGDEQFFGPGTRLTVL.

This sequence joins TRBV7-2 and TRBJ2-3; tentatively, D is TRBD1 or TRBD2 (5 bases each). Per germline, CDR1 SGHTA and CDR2 FQGNSA. The CDR3 has 15 residues. V was pared by 4 bases and J by 3 bases, with 14 bases between. In DNA, the CDR3 is TGTGCCAGCAGCTCCGGGACGAAGGGAACAGATACGCAGTATTTT. It is translated as CASSSGTKGTDTQYF.

This chain connects TRBV6-5 to TRBJ1-2, with D hard to call. This CDR3 has 15 residues. Germline lookup yields CDR1 MNHEY and CDR2 SVGAGI. Deletions cut 0 bases from V and 0 bases from J, with 8 bases between. In DNA, the CDR3 is TGTGCCAGCAGTTACTCCGCATCTACTAACTATGGCTACACCTTC. Translation: CASSYSASTNYGYTF.

On this clone: One end of the junction varies from germline; a read error may be responsible. This chain uses TRBV7-7 with TRBJ2-6; D unresolved. The CDR3 extends over 13 amino acids. Germline CDR1 and CDR2: SSHAT and FNYEAQ (reference sequence). The DNA of the CDR3 is TGTGCTAGCAGCTCGGCCGGGGCCAACGTCCTGACTTTC. This gives the protein CASSSAGANVLTF.

This rearrangement joins TRBV4-3 to TRBJ2-7; D gene ambiguous. Germline CDR1 LGHNA, CDR2 YSLEER. The length of the CDR3 is 15 residues. Trimming cost V 0 bases and J 3 bases, with 12 bases left between them. The CDR3 protein is CASSQDLPSYYEQYF. CDR3 sequence (DNA): TGCGCCAGCAGCCAAGATCTACCCAGTTACTACGAGCAGTACTTC.

The gene calls are TRBV7-8 and TRBJ2-7; unclear D gene. V lost 3 bases to trimming and J lost 0 bases, with 12 bases between them. Germline assignment: CDR1 SGHVS and CDR2 FQNEAQ. There are 15 residues in the CDR3. This chain's CDR3 is CASSFGVFSSYEQYF. DNA for the CDR3: TGTGCCAGCAGCTTTGGGGTATTTAGCTCCTACGAGCAGTACTTC.

The chain recombines TRBV28 with TRBJ1-2; no reliable D call. This CDR3 contains 15 residues. Germline V gene sequence: CDR1 MDHEN, CDR2 SYDVKM. V was trimmed by 6 bases and J by 1 base, leaving 15 bases between them. DNA of the CDR3: TGTGCCAGCAGGTCAGAGGGATCGGTTAACTATGGCTACACCTTC. Its translation: CASRSEGSVNYGYTF.

This clone is a singleton in its sample. The V call is TRBV14, the J call TRBJ2-3; maybe TRBD2 (6 bases). The germline V gene has CDR1 SGHDN and CDR2 FVKESK. V lost 4 bases to trimming and J lost 2 bases, with 13 bases between them. CDR3 length equals 15 residues. The CDR3 here is CASSPSAGITDTQYF. The CDR3 DNA is TGTGCCAGCAGCCCTTCTGCGGGGATCACAGATACGCAGTATTTT.

DNA for the CDR3: TGTGCCAGCAGCCCCCCTCGGGGCAGCTCCTACGAGCAGTACTTC. Translation: CASSPPRGSSYEQYF. The chain uses TRBV7-2 and TRBJ2-7; TRBD1 or TRBD2 may be the D gene (5 bases each). The CDR3 sequence is 15 residues long. Trimming took 5 bases from V and 0 from J, leaving 14 bases between them. Germline V CDR1 and CDR2: SGHTA, FQGNSA.

V gene TRBV6-6 combines with J gene TRBJ1-2; no clear D. This CDR3 comprises 12 residues. Per germline, CDR1 MNHNY and CDR2 SVGAGI (reference sequence). Trimming removed 6 bases from V and 8 bases from J, with 13 bases in between. The CDR3 loop is CASRVDLGGYTF. The DNA for the CDR3 is TGTGCCAGCAGAGTGGACCTAGGAGGCTACACCTTC.

This chain joins TRBV2 and TRBJ1-1; 9 bases are shared with TRBD1. V shed 4 bases, J shed 1 base, and the junction held 10 bases outside the gene matches. This CDR3 is built from 17 residues. The germline gives CDR1 SNHLY, CDR2 FYNNEI. The CDR3 DNA follows: TGTGCCAGCAGTGGGATCAGACAGGGGGTCCCGAACACTGAAGCTTTCTTT. It is translated as CASSGIRQGVPNTEAFF.

V and J are TRBV9 and TRBJ2-7; D uncertain. There are 13 residues in the CDR3. The germline V gene encodes CDR1 SGDLS and CDR2 YYNGEE. The V and J ends lost 0 bases and 2 bases respectively, with 6 bases between them. The chain's CDR3 is CASSVAGAYEQYF. The CDR3 bases are TGTGCCAGCAGCGTAGCTGGGGCCTACGAGCAGTACTTC.

The chain couples TRBV28 to TRBJ1-3; D might be TRBD1 (5 bases). The CDR3 spans 14 residues. CDR1 is MDHEN, CDR2 SYDVKM, per germline. Trimming cost V 7 bases and J 4 bases, with 14 bases left between them. The CDR3 nucleotides are TGTGCCAGCAAGGGGAATCCCGGGGGAAACACCATATATTTT. This gives the protein CASKGNPGGNTIYF. Drawing the rest from reference TRBV28 and TRBJ1-3, the complete variable domain is DVKVTQSSRYLVKRTGEKVFLECVQDMDHENMFWYRQDPGLGLRLIYFSYDVKMKEKGDIPEGYSVSREKKERFSLILESASTNQTSMYLCASKGNPGGNTIYFGEGSWLTVV.

The genes are TRBV11-2 and TRBJ1-5; TRBD1 matches 7 bases. V dropped 1 base and J dropped 2; count of bases not matched to a gene: 2. This CDR3 has 15 residues. CDR1 is SGHAT, CDR2 FQNNGV, per germline. CDR3 sequence reads: CASSLGGTGNQPQHF. The CDR3 DNA reads as TGTGCCAGCAGCTTAGGGGGGACAGGCAATCAGCCCCAGCATTTT. Combining the CDR3 with reference TRBV11-2 and TRBJ1-5 gives the whole variable domain EAGVAQSPRYKIIEKRQSVAFWCNPISGHATLYWYQQILGQGPKLLIQFQNNGVVDDSQLPKDRFSAERLKGVDSTLKIQPAKLEDSAVYLCASSLGGTGNQPQHFGDGTRLSIL.

V usage is TRBV7-9 and J usage is TRBJ2-1; TRBD2 might be the D (6 bases). There are 14 residues in the CDR3. Trimming removed 5 bases at V and 3 bases at J, with 11 bases between. Germline V gives CDR1 SEHNR, CDR2 FQNEAQ (reference sequence). The CDR3 DNA sequence: TGTGCCAGCAGCCCCTGGGGGGACTACAATGAGCAGTTCTTC. Protein: CASSPWGDYNEQFF.

This clone was counted a few times. This chain uses TRBV30 with TRBJ2-5, with no clear D. This CDR3 spans 13 amino acids. Trimming stripped 0 bases from V and 3 bases from J, with 8 bases between. Germline-derived CDR1 and CDR2 are GTSNPN and SVGIG (reference sequence). CDR3 amino acids: CAWSVTPKETQYF. The CDR3, as DNA: TGTGCCTGGAGTGTTACCCCAAAAGAGACCCAGTACTTC. Together with reference TRBV30 and TRBJ2-5, the CDR3 gives the full variable domain: SQTIHQWPATLVQPVGSPLSLECTVEGTSNPNLYWYRQAAGRGLQLLFYSVGIGQISSEVPQNLSASRPQDRQFILSSKKLLLSDSGFYLCAWSVTPKETQYFGPGTRLLVL.

This clone came up once. The chain is built from TRBV25-1 and TRBJ2-2, with 9 bases matching TRBD1. Losses at the gene ends were 4 bases for V and 6 bases for J; bases not matched to a gene: 3. Looked up from germline, CDR1 is MGHDK and CDR2 is SYGVNS. CDR3 length: 14 residues. CDR3 coding DNA: TGTGCCAGCAGTGTCCGACAGGGGGCCGGGGAGCTGTTTTTT. Its protein is CASSVRQGAGELFF. Full variable domain (outside the CDR3, taken from reference TRBV25-1 and TRBJ2-2): EADIYQTPRYLVIGTGKKITLECSQTMGHDKMYWYQQDPGMELHLIHYSYGVNSTEKGDLSSESTVSRIRTEHFPLTLESARPSHTSQYLCASSVRQGAGELFFGEGSRLTVL.

This rearrangement joins TRBV19 to TRBJ2-2; TRBD1 aligns across 8 bases. V was clipped by 6 bases and J by 0 bases; unmatched bases: 3. CDR1 is LNHDA and CDR2 is SQIVND in the germline V gene (reference sequence). This CDR3 has 15 amino acids. CDR3 bases: TGTGCCAGTAGCAAGGACAGGGCGAACACCGGGGAGCTGTTTTTT. This translates into CASSKDRANTGELFF.

V usage is TRBV7-2 and J usage is TRBJ1-4, with 8 nucleotides matching TRBD1. Losses at the gene ends were 1 base for V and 8 bases for J; bases not matched to a gene: 6. This CDR3 has 15 residues. Per germline, CDR1 SGHTA and CDR2 FQGNSA. The CDR3 here is CASSLGGQDREKLFF. The CDR3 nucleotides are TGTGCCAGCAGCTTAGGGGGACAGGACCGGGAAAAACTGTTTTTT. The complete variable domain, with remaining parts taken from reference TRBV7-2 and TRBJ1-4, reads GAGVSQSPSNKVTEKGKDVELRCDPISGHTALYWYRQSLGQGLEFLIYFQGNSAPDKSGLPSDRFSAERTGGSVSTLTIQRTQQEDSAVYLCASSLGGQDREKLFFGSGTQLSVL.